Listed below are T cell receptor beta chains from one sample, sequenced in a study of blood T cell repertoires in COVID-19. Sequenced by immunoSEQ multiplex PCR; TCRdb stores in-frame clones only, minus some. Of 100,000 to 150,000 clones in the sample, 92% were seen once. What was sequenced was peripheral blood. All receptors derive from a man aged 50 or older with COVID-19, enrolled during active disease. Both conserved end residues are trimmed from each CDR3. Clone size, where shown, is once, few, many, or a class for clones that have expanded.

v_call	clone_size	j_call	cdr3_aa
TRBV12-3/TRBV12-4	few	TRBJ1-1	ASSTDGGVAF
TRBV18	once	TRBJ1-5	ASSPGQINQPQH
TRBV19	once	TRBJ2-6	ASSNRDRGSGANVLT
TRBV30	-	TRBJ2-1	AWSVRGNEQF
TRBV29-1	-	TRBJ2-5	SVAHSGGKETQY
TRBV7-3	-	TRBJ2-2	ASSPSGGSRELF
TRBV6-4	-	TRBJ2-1	ARPRGLAVNNEQF
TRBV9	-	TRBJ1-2	ASSVGNGVYGYT
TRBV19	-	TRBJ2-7	ASSIQGQSYEQY
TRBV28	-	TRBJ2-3	ASSGAGESTDTQY
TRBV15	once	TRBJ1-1	ATSRGGQVVTF
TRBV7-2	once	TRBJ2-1	ASSPLAGGPYNEQF
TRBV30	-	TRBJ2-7	AWSVTGREAYEQY
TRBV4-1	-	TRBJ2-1	ASSLGLADYNEQF
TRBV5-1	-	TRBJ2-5	ASSWGTSGAQETQY
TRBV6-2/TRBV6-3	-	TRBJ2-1	ASSTTSGSLITPYNEQF
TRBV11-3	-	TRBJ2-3	ASSLKRTSGITDTQY
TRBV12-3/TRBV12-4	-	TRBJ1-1	ASRGGPEAF
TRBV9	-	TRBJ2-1	ASSQVGTTHNEQF
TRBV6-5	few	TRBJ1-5	ASREGASNQPQH
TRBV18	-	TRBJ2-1	ASSRDRGDNEQF
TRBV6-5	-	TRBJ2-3	ASERESTDTQY
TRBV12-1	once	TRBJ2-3	ASSLATRDRESTDTQY
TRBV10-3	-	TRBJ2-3	AISGTSGGTDTQY
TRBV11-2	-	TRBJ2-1	ASSPHGASNEQF
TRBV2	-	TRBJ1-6	ATVAPGDSPLH
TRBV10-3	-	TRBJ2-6	AISESNPGQGNSGANVLT
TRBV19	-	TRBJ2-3	ASSTPSLGTDTQY
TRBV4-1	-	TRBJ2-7	ASSQVLGDRVYLYEQY
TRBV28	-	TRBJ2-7	ASSLLGGGAYEQY
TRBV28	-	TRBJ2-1	ASSFYGGQGSGGNEQF
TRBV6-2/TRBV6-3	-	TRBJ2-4	ASSYHDIKNIQY
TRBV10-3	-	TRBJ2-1	AIRKLAANEQF
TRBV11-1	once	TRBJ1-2	ASSSSPAGYGYT
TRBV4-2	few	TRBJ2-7	ASSPDWATSSYEQY
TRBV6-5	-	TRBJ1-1	ASSYSDRVGAEAF
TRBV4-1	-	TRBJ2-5	ASSQEATGARVTQY
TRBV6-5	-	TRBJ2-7	ASSTGQGAHEQY
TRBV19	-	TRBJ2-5	ASSPSEVAGGQETQY
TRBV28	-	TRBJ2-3	ASRLPTSGRGNTQY
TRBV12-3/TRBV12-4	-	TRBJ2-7	ASSAQTYEQY
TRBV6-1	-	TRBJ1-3	ASSGQILSSGNTIY
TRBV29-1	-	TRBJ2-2	SAGGGSGTSNTGELF
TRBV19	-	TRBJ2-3	ASSIAGGLTNTQY
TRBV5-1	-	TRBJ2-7	ASSPLETGGYEQY
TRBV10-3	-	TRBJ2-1	AISVGSPNEQF
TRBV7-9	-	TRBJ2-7	ASSSVGDKLYEQY
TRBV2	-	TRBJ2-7	ASSIGLAGVVEQY
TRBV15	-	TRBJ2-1	AAGTGGKSGEQF
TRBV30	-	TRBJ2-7	AWSYWDAGASYEQY
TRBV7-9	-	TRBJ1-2	ASSRDTYYGYT
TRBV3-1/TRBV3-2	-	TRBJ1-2	ASSQLRDRVSGYT
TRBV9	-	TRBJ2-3	ASSVGIGSSTDTQY
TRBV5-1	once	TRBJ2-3	ASSLGSSSTDTQY